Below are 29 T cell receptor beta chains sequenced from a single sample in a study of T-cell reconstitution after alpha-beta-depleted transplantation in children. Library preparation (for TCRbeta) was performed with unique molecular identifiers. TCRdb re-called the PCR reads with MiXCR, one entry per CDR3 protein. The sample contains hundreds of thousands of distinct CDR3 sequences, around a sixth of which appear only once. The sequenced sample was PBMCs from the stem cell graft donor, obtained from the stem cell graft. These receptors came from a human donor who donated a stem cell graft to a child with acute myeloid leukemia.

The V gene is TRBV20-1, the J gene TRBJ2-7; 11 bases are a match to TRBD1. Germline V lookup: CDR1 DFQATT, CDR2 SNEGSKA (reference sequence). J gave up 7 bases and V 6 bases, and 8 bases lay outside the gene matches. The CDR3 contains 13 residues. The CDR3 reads CSAGTGGDGEQYV. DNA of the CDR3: TGCAGTGCCGGGACAGGGGGGGACGGAGAGCAGTACGTC.

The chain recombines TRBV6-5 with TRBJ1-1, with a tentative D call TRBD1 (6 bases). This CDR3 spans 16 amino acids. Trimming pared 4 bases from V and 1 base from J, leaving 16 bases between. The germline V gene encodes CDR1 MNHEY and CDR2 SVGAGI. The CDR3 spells CASSLGQSHANTEAFF. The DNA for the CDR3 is TGTGCCAGCAGTTTAGGACAGAGTCACGCGAACACTGAAGCTTTCTTT.

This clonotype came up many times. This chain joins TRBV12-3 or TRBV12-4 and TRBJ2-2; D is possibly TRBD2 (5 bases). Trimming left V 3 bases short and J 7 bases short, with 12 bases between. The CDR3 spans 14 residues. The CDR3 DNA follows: TGTGCCAGCAGTTTCGGCAGAGAGGGCGGGGAGCTGTTTTTT. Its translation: CASSFGREGGELFF.

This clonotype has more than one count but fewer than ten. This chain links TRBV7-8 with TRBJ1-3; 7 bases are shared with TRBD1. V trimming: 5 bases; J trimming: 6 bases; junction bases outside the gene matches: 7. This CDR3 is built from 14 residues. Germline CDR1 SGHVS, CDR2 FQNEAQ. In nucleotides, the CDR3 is TGTGCCAGCAGCCCCGACAGGGTTCCAAACACCATATATTTT. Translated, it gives CASSPDRVPNTIYF.

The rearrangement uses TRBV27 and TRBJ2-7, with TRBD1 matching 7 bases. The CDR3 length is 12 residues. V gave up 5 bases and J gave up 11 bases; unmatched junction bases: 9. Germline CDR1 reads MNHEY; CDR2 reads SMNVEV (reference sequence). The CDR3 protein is CASSPKGQSKYF. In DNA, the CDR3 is TGTGCCAGCAGTCCCAAGGGACAGTCTAAGTACTTC.

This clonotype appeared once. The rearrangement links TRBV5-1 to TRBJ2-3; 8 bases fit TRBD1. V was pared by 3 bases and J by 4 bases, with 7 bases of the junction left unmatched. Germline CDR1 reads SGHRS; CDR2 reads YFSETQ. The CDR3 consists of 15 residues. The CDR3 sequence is CASSSTGGIADTQYF. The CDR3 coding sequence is TGCGCCAGCAGCTCAACAGGGGGGATCGCAGATACGCAGTATTTT.

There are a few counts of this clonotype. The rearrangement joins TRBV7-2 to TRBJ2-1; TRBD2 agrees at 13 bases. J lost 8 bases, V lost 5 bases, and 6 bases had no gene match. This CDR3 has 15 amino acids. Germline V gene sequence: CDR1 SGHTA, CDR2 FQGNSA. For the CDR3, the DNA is TGTGCCAGCAGCCCTCGGACTAGCGGGGGTTATGAGCAGTTCTTC. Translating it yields CASSPRTSGGYEQFF.

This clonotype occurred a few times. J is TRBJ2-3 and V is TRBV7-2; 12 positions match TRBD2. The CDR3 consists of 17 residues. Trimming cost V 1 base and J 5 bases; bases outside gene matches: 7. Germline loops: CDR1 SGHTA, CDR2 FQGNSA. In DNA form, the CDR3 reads TGTGCCAGCAGCTTAGGGGATCTAGCGGGGGGGGGAGATACGCAGTATTTT. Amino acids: CASSLGDLAGGGDTQYF.

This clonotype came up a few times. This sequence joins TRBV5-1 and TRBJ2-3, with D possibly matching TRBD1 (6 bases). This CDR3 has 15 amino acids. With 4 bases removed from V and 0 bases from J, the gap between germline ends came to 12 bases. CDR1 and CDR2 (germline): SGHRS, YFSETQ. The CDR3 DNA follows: TGCGCCAGCAGCGTACAGGGATTCAGCACAGATACGCAGTATTTT. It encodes CASSVQGFSTDTQYF.

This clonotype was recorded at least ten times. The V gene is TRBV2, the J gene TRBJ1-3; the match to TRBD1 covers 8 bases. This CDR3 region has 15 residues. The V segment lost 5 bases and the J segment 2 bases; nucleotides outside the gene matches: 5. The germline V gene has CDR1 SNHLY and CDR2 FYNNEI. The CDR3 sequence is CASSSQGAPGNTIYF. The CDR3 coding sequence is TGTGCCAGCAGTAGCCAGGGGGCTCCTGGAAACACCATATATTTT.

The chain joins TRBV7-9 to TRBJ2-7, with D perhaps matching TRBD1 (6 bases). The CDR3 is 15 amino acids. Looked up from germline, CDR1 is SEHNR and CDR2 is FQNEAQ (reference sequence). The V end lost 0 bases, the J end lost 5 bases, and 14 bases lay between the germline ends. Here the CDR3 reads CASSLAGTPSDEQYF. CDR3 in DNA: TGTGCCAGCAGCTTAGCCGGGACACCCTCGGACGAGCAGTACTTC.

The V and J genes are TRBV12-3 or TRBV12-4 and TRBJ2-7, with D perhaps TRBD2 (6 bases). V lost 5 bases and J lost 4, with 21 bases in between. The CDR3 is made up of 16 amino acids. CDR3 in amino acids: CASSPKSGRGLYEQYF. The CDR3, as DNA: TGTGCCAGCAGTCCAAAATCCGGGAGAGGGTTGTACGAGCAGTACTTC.

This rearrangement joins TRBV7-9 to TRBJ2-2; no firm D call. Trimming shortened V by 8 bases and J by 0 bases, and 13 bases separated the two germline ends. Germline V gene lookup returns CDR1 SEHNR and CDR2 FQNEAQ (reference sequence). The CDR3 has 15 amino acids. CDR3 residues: CASATEQSNTGELFF. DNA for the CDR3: TGTGCCAGCGCAACGGAACAGTCGAACACCGGGGAGCTGTTTTTT.

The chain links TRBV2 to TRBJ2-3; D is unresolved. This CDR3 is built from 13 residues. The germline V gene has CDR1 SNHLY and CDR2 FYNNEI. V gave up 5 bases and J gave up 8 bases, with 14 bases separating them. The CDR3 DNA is TGTGCCAGCAGTCCCGACGCCGCCCCTACGCAGTATTTT. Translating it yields CASSPDAAPTQYF. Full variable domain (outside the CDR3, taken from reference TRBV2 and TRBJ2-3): EPEVTQTPSHQVTQMGQEVILRCVPISNHLYFYWYRQILGQKVEFLVSFYNNEISEKSEIFDDQFSVERPDGSNFTLKIRSTKLEDSAMYFCASSPDAAPTQYFGPGTRLTVL.

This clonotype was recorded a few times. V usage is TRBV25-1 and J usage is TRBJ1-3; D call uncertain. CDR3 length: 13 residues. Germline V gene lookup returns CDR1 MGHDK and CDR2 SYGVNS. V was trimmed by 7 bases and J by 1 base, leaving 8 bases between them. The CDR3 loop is CASMRRSGNTIYF. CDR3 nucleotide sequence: TGTGCCAGCATGAGGAGGTCTGGAAACACCATATATTTT.

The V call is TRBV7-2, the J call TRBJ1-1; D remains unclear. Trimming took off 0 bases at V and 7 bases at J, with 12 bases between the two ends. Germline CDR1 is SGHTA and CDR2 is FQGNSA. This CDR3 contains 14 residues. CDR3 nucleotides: TGTGCCAGCAGCTTAGCGCGCGGAGGCCTTGAAGCTTTCTTT. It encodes CASSLARGGLEAFF.

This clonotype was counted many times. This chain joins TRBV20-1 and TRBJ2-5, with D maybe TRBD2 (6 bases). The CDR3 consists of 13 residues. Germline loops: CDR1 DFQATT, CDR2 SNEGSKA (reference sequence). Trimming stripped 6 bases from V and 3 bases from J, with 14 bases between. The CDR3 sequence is CSARGTLKETQYF. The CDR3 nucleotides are TGCAGTGCCCGTGGGACTTTAAAAGAGACCCAGTACTTC.

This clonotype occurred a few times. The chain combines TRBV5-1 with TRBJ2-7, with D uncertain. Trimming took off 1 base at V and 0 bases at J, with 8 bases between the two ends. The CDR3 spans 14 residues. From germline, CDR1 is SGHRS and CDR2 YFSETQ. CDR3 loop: CASSLPATSYEQYF. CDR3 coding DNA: TGCGCCAGCAGCTTGCCCGCAACCTCCTACGAGCAGTACTTC.

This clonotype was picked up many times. CDR3 sequence: CASSVETGNSPLHF. For the CDR3, the DNA is TGTGCCAGCAGCGTAGAAACAGGGAATTCACCCCTCCACTTT. This chain uses TRBV9 with TRBJ1-6; perhaps TRBD1 as D (6 bases). Trimming pared 0 bases from V and 7 bases from J, leaving 8 bases between. This CDR3 spans 14 amino acids. Germline CDR1 and CDR2: SGDLS and YYNGEE.

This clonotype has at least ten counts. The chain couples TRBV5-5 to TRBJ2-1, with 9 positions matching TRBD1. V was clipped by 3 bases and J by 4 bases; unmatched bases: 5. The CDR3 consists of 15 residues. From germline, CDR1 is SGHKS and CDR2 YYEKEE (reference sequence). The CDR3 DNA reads TGTGCCAGCAGCTGGAGGACAGGGGATTACAATGAGCAGTTCTTC. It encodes CASSWRTGDYNEQFF.

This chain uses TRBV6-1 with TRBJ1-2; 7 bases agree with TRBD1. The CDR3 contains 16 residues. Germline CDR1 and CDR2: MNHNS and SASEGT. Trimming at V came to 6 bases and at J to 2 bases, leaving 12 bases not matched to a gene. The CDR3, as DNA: TGTGCCAGCAGGCCCATCCTACAGGGGACGAACTATGGCTACACCTTC. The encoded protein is CASRPILQGTNYGYTF.

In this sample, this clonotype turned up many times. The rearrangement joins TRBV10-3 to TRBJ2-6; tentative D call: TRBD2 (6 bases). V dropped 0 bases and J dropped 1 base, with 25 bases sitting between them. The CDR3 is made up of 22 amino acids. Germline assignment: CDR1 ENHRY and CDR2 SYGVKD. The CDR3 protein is CAISESSGGGSLKSSGANVLTF. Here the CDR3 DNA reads TGTGCCATCAGTGAGTCGAGCGGTGGAGGGAGCTTGAAGAGTTCTGGGGCCAACGTCCTGACTTTC.

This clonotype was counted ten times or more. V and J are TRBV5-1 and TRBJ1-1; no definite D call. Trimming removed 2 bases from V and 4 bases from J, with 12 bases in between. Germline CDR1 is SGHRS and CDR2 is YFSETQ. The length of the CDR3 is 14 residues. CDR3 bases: TGCGCCAGCAGCTTCCTTAATGAGCTCACTGAAGCTTTCTTT. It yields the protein CASSFLNELTEAFF.

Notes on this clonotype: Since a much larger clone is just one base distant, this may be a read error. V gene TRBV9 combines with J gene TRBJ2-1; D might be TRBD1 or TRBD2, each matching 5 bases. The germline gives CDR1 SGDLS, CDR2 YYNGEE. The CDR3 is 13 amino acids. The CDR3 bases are TGTGCCAGCAGCGTAGGTGGGGACCCTGAGCTGTTCTTC. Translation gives CASSVGGDPELFF.

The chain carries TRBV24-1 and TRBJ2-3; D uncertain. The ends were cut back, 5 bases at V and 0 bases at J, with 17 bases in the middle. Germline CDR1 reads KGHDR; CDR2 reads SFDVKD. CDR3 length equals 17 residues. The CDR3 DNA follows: TGTGCCACCAGTGGTCGCGAGGCAGCAGCTAGCACAGATACGCAGTATTTT. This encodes CATSGREAAASTDTQYF.

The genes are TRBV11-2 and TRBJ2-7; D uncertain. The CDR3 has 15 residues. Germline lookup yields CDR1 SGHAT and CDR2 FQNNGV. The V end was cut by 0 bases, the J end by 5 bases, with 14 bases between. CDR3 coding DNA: TGTGCCAGCAGCTTAGATCTGAGAGGAAAGAACGAGCAGTACGTC. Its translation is CASSLDLRGKNEQYV.

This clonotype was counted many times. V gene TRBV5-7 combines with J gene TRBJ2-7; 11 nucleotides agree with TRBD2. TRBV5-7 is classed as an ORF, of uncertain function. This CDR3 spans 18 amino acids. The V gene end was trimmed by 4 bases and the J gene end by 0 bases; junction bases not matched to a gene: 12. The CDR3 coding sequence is TGTGCCAGCAGCATCGGGACTAGCGGCGCGAGATACTCCTACGAGCAGTACTTC. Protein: CASSIGTSGARYSYEQYF.

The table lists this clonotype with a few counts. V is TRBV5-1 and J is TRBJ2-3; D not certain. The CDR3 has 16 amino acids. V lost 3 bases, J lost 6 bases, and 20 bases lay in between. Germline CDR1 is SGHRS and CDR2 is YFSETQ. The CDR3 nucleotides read TGCGCCAGCAGCTCCGACCCGGAAGCGTGGTTGGATACGCAGTATTTT. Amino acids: CASSSDPEAWLDTQYF.

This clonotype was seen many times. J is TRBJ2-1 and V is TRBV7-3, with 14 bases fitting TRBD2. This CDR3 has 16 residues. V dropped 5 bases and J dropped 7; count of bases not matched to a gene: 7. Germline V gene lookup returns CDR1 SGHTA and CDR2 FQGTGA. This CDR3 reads CASSPDGTSGGNEQFF. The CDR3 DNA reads TGTGCCAGCAGCCCCGACGGGACTAGCGGGGGAAATGAGCAGTTCTTC.